These 28 T cell receptor beta chains share one sample of origin, sequenced in a study of cytomegalovirus exposure and HLA in healthy donors. PCR amplification relied on 60 Vbeta primers (plus 13 Jbeta primers). This table comes from immunoSEQ multiplex PCR, and its TCRdb copy is limited to in-frame clones, with some not included. The data hold approximately 150,000 clones, with approximately 72% observed a single time. The specimen sequenced was PBMCs. The receptors come from a female donor in good health and CMV-seronegative.

The V call is TRBV28, the J call TRBJ2-2, with 8 nucleotides matching TRBD2. V dropped 3 bases and J dropped 5; count of bases not matched to a gene: 5. This CDR3 comprises 15 residues. Germline V gives CDR1 MDHEN, CDR2 SYDVKM. CDR3 bases: TGTGCCAGCAGTTTTCAGCGGGAGCGGACCGGGGAGCTGTTTTTT. This sequence encodes CASSFQRERTGELFF. Looking up the rest from reference TRBV28 and TRBJ2-2 gives the full variable domain: DVKVTQSSRYLVKRTGEKVFLECVQDMDHENMFWYRQDPGLGLRLIYFSYDVKMKEKGDIPEGYSVSREKKERFSLILESASTNQTSMYLCASSFQRERTGELFFGEGSRLTVL.

The rearrangement joins TRBV28 to TRBJ1-5; D is unresolved. Trimming took off 6 bases at V and 1 base at J, with 13 bases between the two ends. Germline values: CDR1 MDHEN, CDR2 SYDVKM. The CDR3 extends over 15 amino acids. The CDR3 region is CASSSPYRSNQPQHF. CDR3 coding DNA: TGTGCCAGCAGCTCGCCCTACCGGAGCAATCAGCCCCAGCATTTT.

The chain links TRBV5-1 to TRBJ1-2; D may be TRBD1 (6 bases). CDR3 length: 13 amino acids. Trimming pared 1 base from V and 7 bases from J, leaving 11 bases between. CDR1 is SGHRS, CDR2 YFSETQ, per germline. CDR3 nucleotide sequence: TGCGCCAGCAGCTTGACAGGGACGGTTGGCTACACCTTC. It yields the protein CASSLTGTVGYTF.

V is TRBV9 and J is TRBJ2-3; 8 bases match TRBD2. V gave up 4 bases and J gave up 1 base; unmatched junction bases: 8. There are 16 residues in the CDR3. CDR1 SGDLS and CDR2 YYNGEE come from the germline V gene. The CDR3 protein is CASSPRAGVGTDTQYF. In DNA, the CDR3 is TGTGCCAGCAGCCCCAGAGCGGGGGTGGGCACAGATACGCAGTATTTT. Variable domain in full (rest from reference TRBV9 and TRBJ2-3): DSGVTQTPKHLITATGQRVTLRCSPRSGDLSVYWYQQSLDQGLQFLIQYYNGEERAKGNILERFSAQQFPDLHSELNLSSLELGDSALYFCASSPRAGVGTDTQYFGPGTRLTVL.

The V gene is TRBV4-1, the J gene TRBJ2-1; a weak D match, TRBD1 (6 bases). Germline CDR1 reads MGHRA; CDR2 reads YSYEKL. V lost 3 bases to trimming and J lost 7 bases, with 19 bases between them. This CDR3 region has 16 residues. The CDR3 region is CASSQTDRMTGNEQFF. CDR3 sequence (DNA): TGCGCCAGCAGCCAGACCGACAGGATGACCGGGAATGAGCAGTTCTTC.

The chain uses TRBV10-3 and TRBJ1-5; tentative D call: TRBD1 (5 bases). Between the trimmed V and J ends, which lost 6 bases and 4 bases, there was a span of 7 bases. This CDR3 has 12 residues. Germline CDR1 reads ENHRY; CDR2 reads SYGVKD. The CDR3: CAIRDSNQPQHF. CDR3 DNA sequence: TGTGCCATCAGAGACAGTAATCAGCCCCAGCATTTT.

This clone was counted a few times. This sequence joins TRBV28 and TRBJ2-7; perhaps TRBD1 as D (6 bases). This CDR3 has 11 residues. Germline CDR1 and CDR2: MDHEN and SYDVKM. Trimming removed 8 bases from V and 4 bases from J, with 9 bases in between. In DNA, the CDR3 is TGTGCCAGCCAGGGGCTTTACGAGCAGTACTTC. It encodes CASQGLYEQYF.

The chain joins TRBV16 to TRBJ2-7; 7 bases line up with TRBD1. The CDR3 is 14 residues long. Trimming took 4 bases from V and 2 from J; bases not matched to a gene: 5. Germline lookup yields CDR1 KGHSY and CDR2 FQNENV. The CDR3 region has the DNA TGTGCCAGCAGCCGCCCCCAGGGGGCCTACGAGCAGTACTTC. The encoded protein is CASSRPQGAYEQYF.

The chain has TRBV5-6 and TRBJ1-2, with 8 nucleotides matching TRBD1. The CDR3 spans 16 residues. With V trimmed by 4 bases and J by 2 bases, 10 bases remained unmatched. In germline, CDR1 is SGHDT, CDR2 YYEEEE. Here the CDR3 reads CASSAIRDRRNYGYTF. Written as DNA, the CDR3 is TGTGCCAGCAGCGCAATCCGGGACAGGAGGAACTATGGCTACACCTTC. Complete variable domain (other parts from reference TRBV5-6 and TRBJ1-2): DAGVTQSPTHLIKTRGQQVTLRCSPKSGHDTVSWYQQALGQGPQFIFQYYEEEERQRGNFPDRFSGHQFPNYSSELNVNALLLGDSALYLCASSAIRDRRNYGYTFGSGTRLTVV.

The rearrangement joins TRBV2 to TRBJ1-2; 7 bases fit TRBD1. Germline trimming cut 6 bases from V and 4 bases from J; bases unmatched to any gene: 8. The CDR3 contains 14 residues. CDR1 is SNHLY, CDR2 FYNNEI, per germline. The CDR3 region has the DNA TGTGCCAGCAGACCCGACAGGGTGGGCTATGGCTACACCTTC. Translating gives CASRPDRVGYGYTF.

J is TRBJ1-2 and V is TRBV7-9, with 12 bases lining up with TRBD1. The CDR3 extends over 15 amino acids. Germline V gene sequence: CDR1 SEHNR, CDR2 FQNEAQ (reference sequence). J gave up 4 bases and V 4 bases, and 4 bases lay outside the gene matches. CDR3 sequence reads: CASSWDRGLVYGYTF. DNA of the CDR3: TGTGCCAGCAGCTGGGACAGGGGGCTCGTCTATGGCTACACCTTC.

This clone has a handful of counts. The chain has TRBV7-2 and TRBJ2-5; 13 bases line up with TRBD2. The closer fit of TRBJ2-7 to the DNA end suggests the J call may be wrong. The CDR3 spans 15 residues. Per germline, CDR1 SGHTA and CDR2 FQGNSA. The CDR3, as DNA: TGTGCCAGCAGCACCAGGACTAGCGGGAGCTACGAGCAGTACTTC. Translation gives CASSTRTSGSYEQYF.

The J gene is TRBJ2-7, the V gene TRBV28, with TRBD2 identical over 11 bases. Germline assignment: CDR1 MDHEN and CDR2 SYDVKM. The CDR3 extends over 16 amino acids. V gave up 3 bases and J gave up 7 bases; unmatched junction bases: 11. CDR3 residues: CASSFLSSGRRGEQYF. CDR3 DNA sequence: TGTGCCAGCAGTTTCTTGTCTAGCGGGAGGCGGGGAGAGCAGTACTTC.

J is TRBJ2-3 and V is TRBV18; perhaps TRBD2 as D (7 bases). The CDR3 sequence is 15 residues long. Germline V gene data show CDR1 as KGHSH and CDR2 as LQKENI. Deletions cut 0 bases from V and 1 base from J, with 8 bases between. CDR3 protein: CASSPPGGRTDTQYF. The CDR3 DNA reads as TGTGCCAGCTCACCACCGGGGGGGCGCACAGATACGCAGTATTTT.

CDR3 sequence (DNA): TGTGCCAGTGGGCGTAGCACTGAAGCTTTCTTT. It codes for CASGRSTEAFF. The rearrangement joins TRBV28 to TRBJ1-1; D is ambiguous. V lost 9 bases, J lost 4 bases, and 9 bases lay in between. Germline V gives CDR1 MDHEN, CDR2 SYDVKM. The CDR3 totals 11 residues.

In its sample, this clone was seen once. The gene calls are TRBV9 and TRBJ1-1; D might be TRBD1 (5 bases). Germline V gene lookup returns CDR1 SGDLS and CDR2 YYNGEE. V dropped 4 bases and J dropped 5 bases, with 15 bases sitting between them. The CDR3 is 14 residues long. CDR3 residues: CASSPAGGRTEAFF. CDR3 nucleotides: TGTGCCAGCAGCCCCGCCGGGGGGAGGACTGAAGCTTTCTTT.

This rearrangement joins TRBV5-1 to TRBJ2-7; no clear D. Germline V gene lookup returns CDR1 SGHRS and CDR2 YFSETQ. The V gene lost 0 bases and the J gene lost 7 bases, with 14 bases spanning the gap. The CDR3 is 14 residues long. Here the CDR3 reads CASSLAVASGEQYF. For the CDR3, the DNA is TGCGCCAGCAGCTTGGCCGTGGCTAGTGGTGAGCAGTACTTC.

There are a few counts of this clone. J is TRBJ1-2 and V is TRBV30, with D tentatively TRBD1 (6 bases). In germline, CDR1 is GTSNPN, CDR2 SVGIG (reference sequence). This CDR3 region has 15 residues. Trimming left V 3 bases short and J 8 bases short, with 22 bases between. CDR3 region: CAWRRGGSWKGGYTF. For the CDR3, the DNA is TGTGCCTGGAGACGGGGGGGCAGCTGGAAGGGGGGCTACACCTTC.

The chain is built from TRBV7-2 and TRBJ1-4; 7 bases line up with TRBD1. The germline gives CDR1 SGHTA, CDR2 FQGNSA. This CDR3 has 15 residues. V was clipped by 1 base and J by 8 bases; unmatched bases: 7. CDR3 amino acids: CASSLGGTVREKLFF. As DNA, the CDR3 is TGTGCCAGCAGCTTAGGGGGGACAGTAAGGGAAAAACTGTTTTTT.

This chain uses TRBV7-9 with TRBJ2-7, with D tentatively TRBD1 (6 bases). V lost 6 bases and J lost 0, with 12 bases in between. This CDR3 region has 14 residues. Looked up from germline, CDR1 is SEHNR and CDR2 is FQNEAQ (reference sequence). CDR3 residues: CASRPGTSSYEQYF. The CDR3 DNA follows: TGTGCCAGCAGACCCGGGACATCCTCCTACGAGCAGTACTTC.

There are a few counts of this clone. J is TRBJ2-3 and V is TRBV2; TRBD2 aligns across 8 bases. Losses at the gene ends were 6 bases for V and 2 bases for J; bases not matched to a gene: 13. This CDR3 is built from 17 residues. The V gene's germline CDR1 is SNHLY and CDR2 FYNNEI. DNA for the CDR3: TGTGCCAGCAGGTTGAGCGGGAGCGGGCGGTACACAGATACGCAGTATTTT. It encodes CASRLSGSGRYTDTQYF.

This chain links TRBV7-2 with TRBJ2-1; D gene unclear. The ends were cut back, 5 bases at V and 7 bases at J, with 15 bases in the middle. The CDR3 is 14 residues long. CDR1 and CDR2 from the germline V gene are SGHTA and FQGNSA. The CDR3 bases are TGTGCCAGCAGCCGCACGGTTCCCGCAAATGAGCAGTTCTTC. It specifies CASSRTVPANEQFF.

This clone was counted between two and nine times. This chain links TRBV18 with TRBJ2-7, with 9 bases lining up with TRBD2. This CDR3 has 14 residues. J lost 0 bases, V lost 6 bases, and 3 bases had no gene match. Per the germline V gene, CDR1 is KGHSH and CDR2 is LQKENI. The CDR3 nucleotides are TGTGCCAGCTCCCCTAGCGGGACCTCCTACGAGCAGTACTTC. Its protein product is CASSPSGTSYEQYF.

This clone was counted between two and nine times. The chain joins TRBV30 to TRBJ2-5; 9 nucleotides align to TRBD2. This CDR3 is 16 amino acids long. V lost 3 bases and J lost 5; bases outside the gene matches: 13. The V gene's germline CDR1 is GTSNPN and CDR2 SVGIG (reference sequence). DNA of the CDR3: TGTGCCTGGAGCCCCTCCCAGCGGGGGGCTCGGGAGACCCAGTACTTC. It translates to CAWSPSQRGARETQYF. The whole variable domain, filled in from reference TRBV30 and TRBJ2-5, reads SQTIHQWPATLVQPVGSPLSLECTVEGTSNPNLYWYRQAAGRGLQLLFYSVGIGQISSEVPQNLSASRPQDRQFILSSKKLLLSDSGFYLCAWSPSQRGARETQYFGPGTRLLVL.

A single count supports this clone. This CDR3 reads CASSLGTAYNEKLFF. CDR3 bases: TGTGCCAGCAGCTTGGGGACAGCCTATAATGAAAAACTGTTTTTT. The chain combines TRBV5-5 with TRBJ1-4; a weak D match, TRBD1 (6 bases). This CDR3 region has 15 residues. Germline V lookup: CDR1 SGHKS, CDR2 YYEKEE (reference sequence). V lost 0 bases to trimming and J lost 4 bases, with 10 bases between them.

This chain joins TRBV10-1 and TRBJ1-4, with a tentative D call TRBD1 (6 bases). The V gene lost 6 bases and the J gene lost 5 bases, with 16 bases spanning the gap. Germline CDR1 reads WNHNN; CDR2 reads SYGVQD (reference sequence). This CDR3 comprises 15 residues. CDR3 region: CASSASGTLNEKLFF. The CDR3 DNA reads TGCGCCAGCAGCGCATCCGGGACACTGAATGAAAAACTGTTTTTT.

V is TRBV15 and J is TRBJ1-2; D ambiguous. Germline V gene sequence: CDR1 LNHNV, CDR2 YYDKDF (reference sequence). V lost 3 bases to trimming and J lost 0 bases, with 14 bases between them. This CDR3 comprises 16 residues. CDR3 sequence reads: CATSRERDIANYGYTF. The DNA of the CDR3 is TGTGCCACCAGCAGGGAAAGAGACATCGCTAACTATGGCTACACCTTC.

V usage is TRBV28 and J usage is TRBJ2-5, with a weak D call TRBD2 (7 bases). V was cut by 6 bases and J by 10 bases, with 21 bases left in between. Germline lookup yields CDR1 MDHEN and CDR2 SYDVKM. The CDR3 is made up of 14 amino acids. This CDR3 reads CASSLGGNSGDQYF. CDR3 nucleotide sequence: TGTGCCAGCAGCCTCGGGGGGAACTCAGGGGACCAGTACTTC.